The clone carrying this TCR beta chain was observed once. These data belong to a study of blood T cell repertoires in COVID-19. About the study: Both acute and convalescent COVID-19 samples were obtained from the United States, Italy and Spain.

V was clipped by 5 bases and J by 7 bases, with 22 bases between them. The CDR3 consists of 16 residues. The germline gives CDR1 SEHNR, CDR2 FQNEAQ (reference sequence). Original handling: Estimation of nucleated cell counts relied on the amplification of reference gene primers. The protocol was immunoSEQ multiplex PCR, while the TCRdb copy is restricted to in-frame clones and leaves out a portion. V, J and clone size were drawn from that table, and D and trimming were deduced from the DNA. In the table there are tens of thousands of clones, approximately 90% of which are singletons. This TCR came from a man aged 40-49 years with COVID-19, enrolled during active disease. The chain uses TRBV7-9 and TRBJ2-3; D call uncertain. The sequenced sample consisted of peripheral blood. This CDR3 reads CASSHYSVRSEHTQYF. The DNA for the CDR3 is TGTGCCAGCAGCCACTATTCGGTCCGAAGCGAACATACGCAGTATTTT.